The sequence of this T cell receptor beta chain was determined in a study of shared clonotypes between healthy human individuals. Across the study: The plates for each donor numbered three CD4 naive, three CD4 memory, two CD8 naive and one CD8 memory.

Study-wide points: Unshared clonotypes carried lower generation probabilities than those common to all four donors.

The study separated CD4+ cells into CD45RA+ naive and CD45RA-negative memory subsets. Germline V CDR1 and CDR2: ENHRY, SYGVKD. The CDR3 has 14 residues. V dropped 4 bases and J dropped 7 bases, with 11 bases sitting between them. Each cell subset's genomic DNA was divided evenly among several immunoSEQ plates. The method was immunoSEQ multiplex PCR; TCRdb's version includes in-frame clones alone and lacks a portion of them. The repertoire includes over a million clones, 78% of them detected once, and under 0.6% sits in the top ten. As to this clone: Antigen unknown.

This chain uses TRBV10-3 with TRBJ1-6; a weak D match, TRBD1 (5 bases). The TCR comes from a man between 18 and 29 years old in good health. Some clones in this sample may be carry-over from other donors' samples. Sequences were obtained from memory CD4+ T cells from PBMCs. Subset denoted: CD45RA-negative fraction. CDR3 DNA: TGTGCCATCAGTGGAGGGGCAGCGAATTCACCCCTCCACTTT. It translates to CAISGGAANSPLHF.